One and the same sample provided the 21 T cell receptor beta chains below, sequenced in a study of cytomegalovirus exposure and HLA in healthy donors. PCR used 60 Vbeta primers and 13 Jbeta primers. This table comes from immunoSEQ multiplex PCR, and its TCRdb copy is limited to in-frame clones, with some not included. The table has 95,000 to 120,000 clones, under 80% seen once; the top ten hold roughly 4.2%. The specimen sequenced was PBMCs. The source is a woman in her thirties or forties in good health and CMV-seropositive.

V and J are TRBV5-1 and TRBJ2-3, with 8 bases fitting TRBD1. V trimming: 4 bases; J trimming: 2 bases; junction bases outside the gene matches: 9. Germline loops: CDR1 SGHRS, CDR2 YFSETQ. The CDR3 contains 16 residues. The CDR3: CASSPSGQGATDTQYF. The CDR3 region has the DNA TGCGCCAGCAGCCCTTCAGGGCAGGGGGCCACAGATACGCAGTATTTT.

Only a few counts were recorded for this clone. It is likely a read error, because the conserved phenylalanine at the end of the CDR3 is missing. CDR3 DNA: TGTGCCAGCAGCCAAGAAGCCAGGGCGGCGTACGAGCAGTACCTC. Translation gives CASSQEARAAYEQYL. The rearrangement links TRBV4-2 to TRBJ2-7; TRBD1 is a possible D gene (5 bases). CDR3 length: 15 amino acids. V lost 0 bases, J lost 4 bases, and 13 bases lay in between. Germline values: CDR1 LGHNA, CDR2 YNFKEQ.

The CDR3 DNA follows: TGCGCCAGCAGTTCTACTAGCACCGGGGAGCTGTTTTTT. Its translation: CASSSTSTGELFF. The J gene is TRBJ2-2, the V gene TRBV5-1; D may be TRBD2 (5 bases). The CDR3 runs to 13 residues. V was cut by 5 bases and J by 4 bases, with 9 bases left in between. CDR1 is SGHRS and CDR2 is YFSETQ in the germline V gene. The whole variable domain, filled in from reference TRBV5-1 and TRBJ2-2, reads KAGVTQTPRYLIKTRGQQVTLSCSPISGHRSVSWYQQTPGQGLQFLFEYFSETQRNKGNFPGRFSGRQFSNSRSEMNVSTLELGDSALYLCASSSTSTGELFFGEGSRLTVL.

The chain combines TRBV29-1 with TRBJ2-1; no firm D call. Trimming shortened V by 4 bases and J by 6 bases, and 10 bases separated the two germline ends. Germline V lookup: CDR1 SQVTM, CDR2 ANQGSEA. The CDR3 extends over 12 amino acids. This chain's CDR3 is CSVVLGSNEQFF. The CDR3 DNA sequence: TGCAGCGTTGTTTTGGGCAGCAATGAGCAGTTCTTC.

The chain has TRBV7-3 and TRBJ1-1; perhaps TRBD1 as D (5 bases). In germline, CDR1 is SGHTA, CDR2 FQGTGA. V lost 0 bases to trimming and J lost 7 bases, with 9 bases between them. CDR3 size: 13 residues. CDR3: CASSLTRQLEAFF. The CDR3, as DNA: TGTGCCAGCAGCTTAACGAGACAGCTTGAAGCTTTCTTT.

This chain joins TRBV2 and TRBJ1-6; D gene ambiguous. Germline CDR1 SNHLY, CDR2 FYNNEI. V was pared by 3 bases and J by 10 bases, with 10 bases between. The CDR3 covers 13 residues. As DNA, the CDR3 is TGTGCCAGCAGTGACGACGGGGAATCACCCCTCCACTTT. Its protein product is CASSDDGESPLHF.

The V and J genes are TRBV4-1 and TRBJ2-1; TRBD2 matches 16 bases. The CDR3 sequence is 15 residues long. The trim removed 3 bases at V and 12 bases at J, leaving 5 bases unmatched. Germline assignment: CDR1 MGHRA and CDR2 YSYEKL. The CDR3 loop reads CASSQGLAGGPGQFF. The CDR3 region has the DNA TGCGCCAGCAGCCAGGGACTAGCGGGAGGGCCCGGGCAGTTCTTC.

In this sample, this clone turned up once. The gene calls are TRBV6-5 and TRBJ2-7, with 11 nucleotides matching TRBD1. Unmatched junction bases numbered 5, after V lost 4 bases and J lost 3 bases. The CDR3 runs 15 residues. Germline V gene sequence: CDR1 MNHEY, CDR2 SVGAGI. As DNA, the CDR3 is TGTGCCAGCAGTTCGGCCGGGACAGGGGGCTACGAGCAGTACTTC. Translating it yields CASSSAGTGGYEQYF.

This clone has only a few counts. The CDR3 DNA sequence: TGCGCCAGCAGCTTGGTTGGACAGACGGCCGAGCAGTACTTC. This translates into CASSLVGQTAEQYF. The chain carries TRBV5-1 and TRBJ2-7; possible D gene TRBD1, 6 bases. This CDR3 is 14 amino acids long. The V end was cut by 0 bases, the J end by 6 bases, with 13 bases between. Germline CDR1 reads SGHRS; CDR2 reads YFSETQ.

V usage is TRBV18 and J usage is TRBJ1-2; no clear D gene. From germline, CDR1 is KGHSH and CDR2 LQKENI. The V end was cut by 1 base, the J end by 3 bases, with 12 bases between. The CDR3 totals 15 residues. The CDR3 sequence is CASSPQRSTYYGYTF. The DNA of the CDR3 is TGTGCCAGCTCACCACAGCGCAGTACGTACTATGGCTACACCTTC.

The gene calls are TRBV20-1 and TRBJ1-2; unclear D gene. The CDR3 sequence is 11 residues long. Per germline, CDR1 DFQATT and CDR2 SNEGSKA (reference sequence). The V gene lost 3 bases and the J gene lost 8 bases, with 10 bases spanning the gap. The CDR3 coding sequence is TGCAGTGCTAGTGGAGTACGGGGCTACACCTTC. It is translated as CSASGVRGYTF.

The rearrangement joins TRBV6-1 to TRBJ1-2; 7 positions agree with TRBD1. This CDR3 is 13 amino acids long. Germline V gene sequence: CDR1 MNHNS, CDR2 SASEGT. The ends lost 8 bases at V and 1 base at J; junction bases unmatched: 4. The CDR3 region has the DNA TGTGCCAGCTACGGGACAGTTAACTATGGCTACACCTTC. Translated: CASYGTVNYGYTF.

The chain links TRBV7-9 to TRBJ1-5; TRBD1 might be the D (6 bases). The CDR3 is 14 residues long. Germline V gene lookup returns CDR1 SEHNR and CDR2 FQNEAQ (reference sequence). Trimming took 5 bases from V and 6 from J, leaving 14 bases between them. DNA of the CDR3: TGTGCCAGCAGCCTACAGGGTACGAGTCAGCCCCAGCATTTT. Its translation is CASSLQGTSQPQHF.

The chain joins TRBV5-1 to TRBJ2-5; maybe TRBD2 (7 bases). The J call may be mistaken, given a closer DNA end match to TRBJ2-7. CDR3 length: 15 residues. Germline loops: CDR1 SGHRS, CDR2 YFSETQ. The CDR3: CASSDPGGEPYEQYF. The CDR3 region has the DNA TGCGCCAGCAGCGATCCGGGGGGCGAACCCTACGAGCAGTACTTC.

The table lists this clone with a few counts. The chain joins TRBV27 to TRBJ2-1, with 7 bases aligning to TRBD1. Germline assignment: CDR1 MNHEY and CDR2 SMNVEV (reference sequence). The CDR3 is 15 residues long. The V segment lost 4 bases and the J segment 8 bases; nucleotides outside the gene matches: 11. The CDR3 is CASSSPGQIRDEQFF. The CDR3, as DNA: TGTGCCAGCAGTTCGCCGGGACAGATCCGTGATGAGCAGTTCTTC.

This clone was detected a few times. CDR3 sequence: CASSQEGRGASNQPQHF. The CDR3 DNA follows: TGCGCCAGCAGCCAAGAGGGACGGGGGGCTAGCAATCAGCCCCAGCATTTT. The chain recombines TRBV4-1 with TRBJ1-5; perhaps TRBD1 as D (6 bases). Germline CDR1 is MGHRA and CDR2 is YSYEKL. The CDR3 runs to 17 residues. V was shortened by 0 bases and J by 0 bases, with 12 bases between the two germline ends.

The V and J genes are TRBV4-1 and TRBJ1-2, with D maybe TRBD1 (5 bases). Deletions cut 4 bases from V and 2 bases from J, with 11 bases between. Germline V gene sequence: CDR1 MGHRA, CDR2 YSYEKL. This CDR3 has 14 residues. The DNA of the CDR3 is TGCGCCAGCAGCCTACAGGTTCTGAACTATGGCTACACCTTC. Translating gives CASSLQVLNYGYTF.

Of note for this clone: Different DNA sequences within this sample yield the same CDR3. This chain joins TRBV27 and TRBJ1-5; D ambiguous. The V and J ends lost 2 bases and 4 bases respectively, with 6 bases between them. Looked up from germline, CDR1 is MNHEY and CDR2 is SMNVEV (reference sequence). The CDR3 consists of 13 residues. The CDR3 protein is CASSLTGNQPQHF. The DNA of the CDR3 is TGTGCCAGCAGTTTAACGGGGAATCAGCCCCAGCATTTT.

In this sample, this clone turned up once. The chain couples TRBV19 to TRBJ2-3; TRBD2 agrees at 9 bases. Germline V lookup: CDR1 LNHDA, CDR2 SQIVND (reference sequence). This CDR3 has 18 residues. Unmatched junction bases numbered 15, after V lost 3 bases and J lost 5 bases. CDR3 sequence reads: CASSIQSGGKSFQDTQYF. CDR3 nucleotides: TGTGCCAGTAGTATTCAGAGCGGGGGGAAGTCGTTTCAAGATACGCAGTATTTT.

The chain has TRBV2 and TRBJ2-7, with 7 bases identical to TRBD1. The CDR3 extends over 14 amino acids. Germline V gene lookup returns CDR1 SNHLY and CDR2 FYNNEI. With V trimmed by 4 bases and J by 2 bases, 5 bases remained unmatched. The CDR3 DNA follows: TGTGCCAGCAGTGGGGAACAGGGGACCTACGAGCAGTACTTC. Amino acid sequence: CASSGEQGTYEQYF.

The genes are TRBV7-9 and TRBJ2-7; TRBD1 matches at 7 bases. Germline V lookup: CDR1 SEHNR, CDR2 FQNEAQ (reference sequence). CDR3 length: 13 residues. The V and J ends lost 5 bases and 3 bases, in that order; junction bases with no gene match: 4. The CDR3 DNA reads TGTGCCAGCAGCACCCGGACAGGCTACGAGCAGTACTTC. This codes for CASSTRTGYEQYF. The full variable domain, in which reference TRBV7-9 and TRBJ2-7 provide the parts outside the CDR3, is DTGVSQNPRHKITKRGQNVTFRCDPISEHNRLYWYRQTLGQGPEFLTYFQNEAQLEKSRLLSDRFSAERPKGSFSTLEIQRTEQGDSAMYLCASSTRTGYEQYFGPGTRLTVT.